This T cell receptor beta chain is drawn from a study of cytomegalovirus exposure and HLA in healthy donors. V was cut by 0 bases and J by 7 bases, with 11 bases left in between. The germline V gene has CDR1 SGHRS and CDR2 YFSETQ. This CDR3 is 14 amino acids long. For this clone: Its target is unknown.

The PCR was carried out with 60 Vbeta primers and 13 Jbeta primers. The protocol was immunoSEQ multiplex PCR, while the TCRdb copy is restricted to in-frame clones and leaves out a portion. The sample lists about 160,000 clones, roughly four fifths occurring once. Study-wide results and caveats: Across all donors, roughly uniform sequencing depth was an assumption of the presence/absence analyses. In a later analysis, TCR beta V- and J-gene trimming showed a link to a missense DCLRE1C variant. Rarity held for most TCR sequences, but there were some public TCRs that occurred in many donors.

This TCR was recovered from a girl aged 2-15 years in good health and CMV-seropositive. Input material: PBMCs. The gene calls are TRBV5-1 and TRBJ2-1; no clear D. In DNA form, the CDR3 reads TGCGCCAGCAGCTTGGCCGCCGAGGTGAATGAGCAGTTCTTC. Translated, it gives CASSLAAEVNEQFF.